Detailed here is one T cell receptor (beta chain). This clone appeared many times. Its antigen target is currently unknown. Base qualities are missing; no much larger clone stands one base away. The data were obtained in a study of T cells after posttransplantation cyclophosphamide (dated by TCRdb to about 2016). Some background on the complete study: The study tracked T cell repertoire reconstitution by TRB sequencing after myeloablative bone marrow transplantation using posttransplantation cyclophosphamide as GVHD prophylaxis. Public TRB sequences were checked against a database of over 3,000 sequences associated with responses to pathogens, tumor antigens, self-antigens and alloantigens. Blood from every one of the approximately 30 PTCy patients who had 1-year posttransplant specimens underwent TRB sequencing. Antigen receptor sequencing was done on samples from over 30 PTCy-treated patients and from over 15 related bone marrow donors of those patients. TRA and TRB clonality were tightly correlated in roughly ten samples, so subsequent TCR analyses focused on TRB only. Up to 3 additional blood samples from 2 to 5.2 years after transplant were also TRB-sequenced in 3 patients, as was pretransplant blood from a handful of patients.

The treatment or condition label corresponds to: high-dose cyclophosphamide on days +3 and +4 as single-agent GVHD prophylaxis. Busulfan and fludarabine conditioning, a related or unrelated marrow graft, and cyclophosphamide on days +3 and +4 were given to PTCy patients. PTCy-treated patients were drawn from a prospective multi-institutional clinical trial. Peripheral blood and bone marrow mononuclear cells were isolated by Ficoll-Hypaque density centrifugation and were cryopreserved. Cut back by 4 bases and 6 bases, the V and J ends lie 7 bases apart. The CDR3 goes from the cysteine to the phenylalanine over 12 residues. The only DNA kept is the CDR3, 36 bases in frame from the first base. Sequences SGHKS (CDR1) and YYEKEE (CDR2) are obtained from the germline V gene (reference sequence). Overall study outcomes, separate from this receptor: Donor-recipient similarity was low at 1-2 months but increased during the first year, and donor CD8+ memory clones often dominated later blood repertoires. The TRB repertoires of T cells infiltrating skin or the GI tract showed only limited overlap with the TRB repertoires found in blood. Across 45 or so patients, TRB clonality was highly associated with recipient CMV seropositivity and CMV reactivation, and PTCy diversity was similar to diversity in CNI/methotrexate controls.

TRB sequencing used genomic DNA with the immunoSEQ assay at survey resolution or the hsTCRB kit. On the authors' methods: Initial read processing used immunoSEQ software, and repertoire analyses used the LymphoSeq R package. Clonality was computed as 1 minus normalized Shannon entropy; Gini coefficient was also calculated for each TRB dataset. To infer phenotypes in unsorted samples, TRB sequences from sorted subsets of the recipient or donor were mapped onto the unsorted samples of the same recipient. TCRdb holds this immuneACCESS table with in-frame rearrangements only. Some clones are missing; in checked studies, unresolved V genes explain under half, and the rest has no known cause. D and trimming come from the DNA, and the V and J calls and clone size come from that table. Here the sample lists about 2,600 clones, none seen once only. 9.4% of the sample goes to the ten largest clones.

This receptor was obtained from a female patient aged 50-65 years who received an allogeneic stem cell transplant from a related donor, was CMV-positive, and had no GVHD. Following transplantation, T cells from the graft donor may be among those present. The specimen was PBMCs, collected 32 days after allogeneic stem cell transplant with posttransplant cyclophosphamide. The sequence is built from TRBV5-5 and TRBJ2-2; a tentative D call is TRBD1 (5 bases match). The CDR3 reads CASSRGSGELFF. The nucleotide sequence reads as follows: TGTGCCAGCAGCAGGGGATCCGGGGAGCTGTTTTTT.